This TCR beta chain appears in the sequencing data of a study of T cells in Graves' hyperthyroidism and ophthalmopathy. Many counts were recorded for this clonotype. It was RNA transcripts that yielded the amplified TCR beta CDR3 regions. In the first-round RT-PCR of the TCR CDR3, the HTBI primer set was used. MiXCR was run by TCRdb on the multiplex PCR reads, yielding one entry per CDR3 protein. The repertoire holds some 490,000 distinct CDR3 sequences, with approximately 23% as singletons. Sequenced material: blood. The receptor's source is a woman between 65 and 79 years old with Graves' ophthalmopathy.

The CDR3 protein is CASSGGTSGRAAYEQYF. Written as DNA, the CDR3 is TGTGCCAGCAGTGGCGGGACTAGCGGGAGGGCGGCCTACGAGCAGTACTTC. This sequence joins TRBV28 and TRBJ2-7; 16 bases agree with TRBD2. Losses at the gene ends were 5 bases for V and 2 bases for J; bases not matched to a gene: 6. This CDR3 is built from 17 residues. The V gene's germline CDR1 is MDHEN and CDR2 SYDVKM.